Presented here are 25 T cell receptor beta chains from one specimen sequenced in a study of blood T cell repertoires in COVID-19. Only in-frame clones appear in the TCRdb table, and some are missing; sequencing was by immunoSEQ multiplex PCR. The data show some 150,000 clones, 80% to 90% seen once. The sequenced material came from peripheral blood. Source of these receptors: a middle-aged man who had recovered from COVID-19.

The CDR3 DNA is TGTGCCAGCAGTTCCCCGGGGGGGCTGCAGTTCTTC. This codes for CASSSPGGLQFF. This rearrangement joins TRBV5-4 to TRBJ2-1, with 8 bases that match TRBD2. CDR3 size: 12 residues. Trimming cost V 5 bases and J 12 bases; bases outside gene matches: 7. Germline-derived CDR1 and CDR2 are SGHNT and YYREEE (reference sequence).

The chain joins TRBV7-9 to TRBJ2-1; possibly TRBD1 for D (5 bases). There are 17 residues in the CDR3. CDR1 SEHNR and CDR2 FQNEAQ come from the germline V gene (reference sequence). The V and J ends lost 1 base and 10 bases respectively, with 23 bases between them. Here the CDR3 DNA reads TGTGCCAGCAGCTTAGGGCAGGGTAGTTTTGGTCGCAAAGAGCAGTTCTTC. As protein: CASSLGQGSFGRKEQFF. The variable domain in full, with the rest retrieved from reference TRBV7-9 and TRBJ2-1, is DTGVSQNPRHKITKRGQNVTFRCDPISEHNRLYWYRQTLGQGPEFLTYFQNEAQLEKSRLLSDRFSAERPKGSFSTLEIQRTEQGDSAMYLCASSLGQGSFGRKEQFFGPGTRLTVL.

This chain joins TRBV9 and TRBJ2-1; 7 bases align to TRBD2. There are 19 residues in the CDR3. The V gene end was trimmed by 0 bases and the J gene end by 8 bases; junction bases not matched to a gene: 20. Germline CDR1 is SGDLS and CDR2 is YYNGEE. The CDR3 DNA is TGTGCCAGCAGCGTAGCTTCCTGGGGTCCTAGCGGAAGCCCGGATGAGCAGTTCTTC. Translating gives CASSVASWGPSGSPDEQFF.

A note on this clone: Other DNA sequences in this specimen translate into the identical CDR3. The CDR3 DNA sequence: TGTGCCAGCAGCGGGGGGTCTAAAGAGACCCAGTACTTC. Residues: CASSGGSKETQYF. This chain connects TRBV7-2 to TRBJ2-5; TRBD2 might be the D (6 bases). Germline V lookup: CDR1 SGHTA, CDR2 FQGNSA. Deletions cut 5 bases from V and 3 bases from J, with 10 bases between. This CDR3 is 13 amino acids long.

The J gene is TRBJ2-3, the V gene TRBV4-1; TRBD2 is a possible D gene (6 bases). This CDR3 comprises 16 residues. The ends were cut back, 0 bases at V and 1 base at J, with 11 bases in the middle. Germline values: CDR1 MGHRA, CDR2 YSYEKL. CDR3 protein: CASSQDEWGGTDTQYF. In DNA, the CDR3 is TGCGCCAGCAGCCAAGACGAGTGGGGGGGCACAGATACGCAGTATTTT.

V is TRBV18 and J is TRBJ2-7; perhaps TRBD2 as D (5 bases). Looked up from germline, CDR1 is KGHSH and CDR2 is LQKENI. Trimming took off 3 bases at V and 4 bases at J, with 10 bases between the two ends. This CDR3 has 13 residues. This CDR3 reads CASSPRAGYEQYF. The CDR3 coding sequence is TGTGCCAGCTCACCCCGGGCGGGTTACGAGCAGTACTTC.

V gene TRBV5-4 combines with J gene TRBJ1-6, with D hard to call. CDR3 length equals 16 residues. The germline V gene has CDR1 SGHNT and CDR2 YYREEE (reference sequence). V was trimmed by 0 bases and J by 2 bases, leaving 9 bases between them. This chain's CDR3 is CASSLGGSTYNSPLHF. The CDR3 nucleotides read TGTGCCAGCAGCTTGGGAGGGTCGACCTATAATTCACCCCTCCACTTT.

The chain couples TRBV6-6 to TRBJ2-7, with unresolved D. Germline V lookup: CDR1 MNHNY, CDR2 SVGAGI (reference sequence). The V and J ends lost 1 base and 5 bases respectively, with 9 bases between them. The CDR3 is 13 residues long. The DNA of the CDR3 is TGTGCCAGCAGTTACTACCGTGAGGACGAGCAGTACTTC. Translated, it gives CASSYYREDEQYF.

V and J are TRBV6-5 and TRBJ2-7, with D possibly being TRBD2 (6 bases). Germline CDR1 MNHEY, CDR2 SVGAGI. CDR3 length: 13 residues. V shed 5 bases and J shed 5 bases, with 13 bases lying between them. The CDR3 nucleotides are TGTGCCAGCAGTCCCGGGGAGGTAAACGAGCAGTACTTC. Encoded protein: CASSPGEVNEQYF.

The V call is TRBV9, the J call TRBJ1-1; 8 bases line up with TRBD1. V trimming: 0 bases; J trimming: 5 bases; junction bases outside the gene matches: 9. In germline, CDR1 is SGDLS, CDR2 YYNGEE. The CDR3 sequence is 16 residues long. The CDR3 nucleotides read TGTGCCAGCAGCGTAGCGCAGGGGGCGGGTGTAACTGAAGCTTTCTTT. Translated: CASSVAQGAGVTEAFF.

The chain uses TRBV27 and TRBJ2-5; 10 bases map to TRBD2. There are 15 residues in the CDR3. CDR1 is MNHEY and CDR2 is SMNVEV in the germline V gene (reference sequence). V trimming: 4 bases; J trimming: 6 bases; junction bases outside the gene matches: 8. The CDR3 DNA follows: TGTGCCAGCAGTTATAGAAGCGGGGGGGCGAAGACCCAGTACTTC. Its protein product is CASSYRSGGAKTQYF.

This clone was counted only a few times. The rearrangement links TRBV4-2 to TRBJ2-5, with 9 nucleotides matching TRBD2. With 4 bases clipped from V and 5 bases from J, the junction kept 11 bases outside the gene matches. Germline CDR1 reads LGHNA; CDR2 reads YNFKEQ. This CDR3 spans 16 amino acids. CDR3 nucleotides: TGTGCCAGCAGCCTGAGACTAGCGGACCCCCCCGAGACCCAGTACTTC. Protein: CASSLRLADPPETQYF.

V gene TRBV7-2 combines with J gene TRBJ1-3; D possibly corresponds to TRBD1 (6 bases). Germline V gives CDR1 SGHTA, CDR2 FQGNSA. V dropped 1 base and J dropped 2 bases, with 9 bases sitting between them. CDR3 length equals 15 residues. This chain's CDR3 is CASSLVPGAGNTIYF. CDR3 nucleotides: TGTGCCAGCAGCTTAGTACCAGGGGCTGGAAACACCATATATTTT.

CDR3 loop: CASGEGTRSPLHF. CDR3 DNA sequence: TGTGCCAGCGGGGAGGGGACTCGATCACCCCTCCACTTT. The chain carries TRBV6-5 and TRBJ1-6, with D tentatively TRBD1 (5 bases). This CDR3 spans 13 amino acids. Trimming left V 8 bases short and J 10 bases short, with 15 bases between. Per the germline V gene, CDR1 is MNHEY and CDR2 is SVGAGI.

V and J are TRBV10-3 and TRBJ1-4, with unresolved D. CDR1 is ENHRY, CDR2 SYGVKD, per germline. The V end was cut by 0 bases, the J end by 7 bases, with 15 bases between. This CDR3 contains 16 residues. CDR3 region: CAISESVKDSGEKLFF. In DNA form, the CDR3 reads TGTGCCATCAGTGAGTCGGTGAAGGATAGCGGTGAAAAACTGTTTTTT.

The V and J genes are TRBV27 and TRBJ1-4; maybe TRBD1 (6 bases). Germline CDR1 reads MNHEY; CDR2 reads SMNVEV (reference sequence). The CDR3 is 16 residues long. Trimming pared 2 bases from V and 8 bases from J, leaving 18 bases between. The CDR3 nucleotides are TGTGCCAGCAGTTTAATTTCCCCGACAGGACGGGAAAAACTGTTTTTT. Protein: CASSLISPTGREKLFF.

The CDR3 DNA is TGCGCCAGCAGCCGGGGACAGTCCGCCGATACGCAGTATTTT. It codes for CASSRGQSADTQYF. V is TRBV4-3 and J is TRBJ2-3, with 7 positions matching TRBD1. The germline gives CDR1 LGHNA, CDR2 YSLEER. The CDR3 runs to 14 residues. Trimming removed 4 bases from V and 6 bases from J; junction bases left unmatched: 7.

The V gene is TRBV7-9, the J gene TRBJ1-6, with TRBD1 matching 8 bases. The CDR3 loop spans 14 amino acids. CDR1 is SEHNR, CDR2 FQNEAQ, per germline (reference sequence). The junction had 4 bases not matched to a gene; V was cut back by 3 bases and J by 9 bases. The CDR3 here is CASSLTGAGSPLHF. The CDR3 coding sequence is TGTGCCAGCAGCTTGACAGGGGCGGGTTCACCCCTCCACTTT.

The rearrangement joins TRBV4-1 to TRBJ1-1; D call uncertain. Trimming removed 6 bases at V and 5 bases at J, with 13 bases between. The germline CDR1 and CDR2 sequences are MGHRA and YSYEKL. The CDR3 spans 13 residues. In DNA form, the CDR3 reads TGCGCCAGCAGTCACGACATACTGACTGAAGCTTTCTTT. Translated: CASSHDILTEAFF.

This clone was seen just once. The chain is built from TRBV6-1 and TRBJ1-1; D is unclear. The V end was cut by 2 bases, the J end by 1 base, with 11 bases between. Germline V CDR1 and CDR2: MNHNS, SASEGT. The CDR3 covers 15 residues. CDR3 region: CASSENERSNTEAFF. Here the CDR3 DNA reads TGTGCCAGCAGTGAAAATGAACGGTCGAACACTGAAGCTTTCTTT.

This clone was picked up a small number of times. The chain employs TRBV12-3 or TRBV12-4 and TRBJ2-1; D unresolved. The V and J ends lost 0 bases and 9 bases respectively, with 6 bases between them. The CDR3 has 12 amino acids. The CDR3 coding sequence is TGTGCCAGCAGTTTAGCGGTGCGTGAGCAGTTCTTC. Residues: CASSLAVREQFF.

V gene TRBV5-1 combines with J gene TRBJ1-1; D remains ambiguous. This CDR3 contains 14 residues. V lost 0 bases and J 9 bases, leaving 15 bases between the germline ends. CDR1 and CDR2 (germline): SGHRS, YFSETQ. CDR3 in DNA: TGCGCCAGCAGCTTGGGCGGGGTGGGCCGTAAAGCTTTCTTT. Its protein product is CASSLGGVGRKAFF.

This clone has a single count. The chain has TRBV2 and TRBJ1-6; 7 bases line up with TRBD1. Germline V lookup: CDR1 SNHLY, CDR2 FYNNEI. The CDR3 loop spans 13 amino acids. V dropped 6 bases and J dropped 12; count of bases not matched to a gene: 8. The CDR3 DNA is TGTGCCAGCAGCAGGGACAGCCAGGGACCCCTCCACTTT. Its translation is CASSRDSQGPLHF.

This chain joins TRBV5-4 and TRBJ2-5; no clear D gene. Trimming took off 2 bases at V and 3 bases at J, with 2 bases between the two ends. CDR1 is SGHNT, CDR2 YYREEE, per germline (reference sequence). The CDR3 is 11 amino acids. CDR3 region: CASSFEETQYF. The DNA for the CDR3 is TGTGCCAGCAGCTTCGAAGAGACCCAGTACTTC. Complete variable domain (other parts from reference TRBV5-4 and TRBJ2-5): ETGVTQSPTHLIKTRGQQVTLRCSSQSGHNTVSWYQQALGQGPQFIFQYYREEENGRGNFPPRFSGLQFPNYSSELNVNALELDDSALYLCASSFEETQYFGPGTRLLVL.

This sequence joins TRBV4-3 and TRBJ2-1, with a possible D match to TRBD2 (6 bases). The germline gives CDR1 LGHNA, CDR2 YSLEER. The V end lost 3 bases, the J end lost 8 bases, and 17 bases lay between the germline ends. The CDR3 runs 15 residues. DNA for the CDR3: TGCGCCAGCAGCCAGGAGGGAGCAGGGATTCATGAGCAGTTCTTC. This gives the protein CASSQEGAGIHEQFF.